Following are 32 T cell receptor beta chains from one sample sequenced in a study of OX40 agonist ivuxolimab in advanced cancers. This table comes from immunoSEQ multiplex PCR, and its TCRdb copy is limited to in-frame clones, with some not included. The table includes tens of thousands of clones, more than 85% detected once. Sample: CD4+ or CD8+ T cells sorted from blood, taken in a trial of the OX40 agonist ivuxolimab. The receptors come from an adult with an advanced solid tumor such as melanoma, head and neck, liver or kidney cancer.

CDR3 residues: CASSLLGGVDTGELFF. CDR3 DNA sequence: TGTGCCAGCAGCTTACTCGGCGGCGTTGACACCGGGGAGCTGTTTTTT. V is TRBV13 and J is TRBJ2-2, with unresolved D. The CDR3 length is 16 residues. CDR1 PRHDT and CDR2 FYEKMQ come from the germline V gene (reference sequence). V shed 2 bases and J shed 3 bases, with 13 bases lying between them.

The chain links TRBV28 to TRBJ2-7; D possibly corresponds to TRBD2 (6 bases). The V and J ends lost 2 bases and 2 bases respectively, with 13 bases between them. This CDR3 spans 15 amino acids. The germline V gene has CDR1 MDHEN and CDR2 SYDVKM. The DNA for the CDR3 is TGTGCCAGCAGTTTAGGTGCCGCGGGGACCTACGAGCAGTACTTC. Its protein is CASSLGAAGTYEQYF.

This sequence joins TRBV18 and TRBJ2-7; 14 bases fit TRBD2. The ends lost 6 bases at V and 3 bases at J; junction bases unmatched: 7. This CDR3 has 16 residues. CDR1 is KGHSH and CDR2 is LQKENI in the germline V gene. The CDR3 bases are TGTGCCAGCTCCCCGGGACTAGCGGGGGCCCTCTACGAGCAGTACTTC. It yields the protein CASSPGLAGALYEQYF. Together with reference TRBV18 and TRBJ2-7, the CDR3 gives the full variable domain: NAGVMQNPRHLVRRRGQEARLRCSPMKGHSHVYWYRQLPEEGLKFMVYLQKENIIDESGMPKERFSAEFPKEGPSILRIQQVVRGDSAAYFCASSPGLAGALYEQYFGPGTRLTVT.

V usage is TRBV5-1 and J usage is TRBJ2-5; a possible D gene is TRBD1 (7 bases). The CDR3 totals 15 residues. V gave up 4 bases and J gave up 5 bases, with 18 bases separating them. Germline V CDR1 and CDR2: SGHRS, YFSETQ. CDR3 nucleotide sequence: TGCGCCAGCAGCGCAATGACAGGGACTTGGGAGACCCAGTACTTC. Amino acids: CASSAMTGTWETQYF.

The chain recombines TRBV5-4 with TRBJ1-4; no definite D call. Between the trimmed V and J ends, which lost 4 bases and 4 bases, there was a span of 17 bases. The CDR3 loop spans 16 amino acids. Germline CDR1 SGHNT, CDR2 YYREEE (reference sequence). The CDR3 protein is CASSQDSGYGNEKLFF. Here the CDR3 DNA reads TGTGCCAGCAGCCAAGATTCGGGGTATGGTAATGAAAAACTGTTTTTT.

The rearrangement links TRBV12-5 to TRBJ2-1; perhaps TRBD2 as D (5 bases). CDR1 and CDR2 from the germline V gene are LGHNT and FRNRAP. The CDR3 covers 12 residues. V was trimmed by 7 bases and J by 4 bases, leaving 8 bases between them. CDR3 in amino acids: CASAWEYNEQFF. In DNA form, the CDR3 reads TGTGCTAGTGCATGGGAGTACAATGAGCAGTTCTTC.

This chain joins TRBV5-4 and TRBJ2-6; no clear D gene. Trimming took 5 bases from V and 4 from J, leaving 7 bases between them. The CDR3 length is 13 residues. The germline V gene has CDR1 SGHNT and CDR2 YYREEE (reference sequence). CDR3 amino acids: CASSSRGANVLTF. Here the CDR3 DNA reads TGTGCCAGCAGTTCAAGGGGGGCCAACGTCCTGACTTTC.

This clone was observed a single time. V gene TRBV5-1 combines with J gene TRBJ1-1; D is unclear. Germline CDR1 reads SGHRS; CDR2 reads YFSETQ. Trimming removed 1 base from V and 1 base from J, with 8 bases in between. The length of the CDR3 is 14 residues. The chain's CDR3 is CASSLILGNTEAFF. CDR3 in DNA: TGCGCCAGCAGCTTGATACTCGGGAACACTGAAGCTTTCTTT. Full variable domain (missing parts from reference TRBV5-1 and TRBJ1-1): KAGVTQTPRYLIKTRGQQVTLSCSPISGHRSVSWYQQTPGQGLQFLFEYFSETQRNKGNFPGRFSGRQFSNSRSEMNVSTLELGDSALYLCASSLILGNTEAFFGQGTRLTVV.

A word on this clone: The junction differs from germline at one of its ends, possibly a read error. The V gene is TRBV19, the J gene TRBJ2-1; 7 positions match TRBD2. The CDR3 extends over 14 amino acids. Germline V CDR1 and CDR2: LNHDA, SQIVND (reference sequence). CDR3 residues: CASRERAGGRAVVF. The DNA of the CDR3 is TGTGCCAGTAGGGAAAGGGCTGGAGGGAGGGCCGTAGTCTTC.

V is TRBV29-1 and J is TRBJ2-6, with 8 bases matching TRBD2. The germline V gene has CDR1 SQVTM and CDR2 ANQGSEA. The V gene end was trimmed by 4 bases and the J gene end by 3 bases; junction bases not matched to a gene: 2. This CDR3 has 14 residues. The DNA for the CDR3 is TGCAGCGTTGCGGGGGGGCTTGGGGCCAACGTCCTGACTTTC. It specifies CSVAGGLGANVLTF.

This clone was counted between two and nine times. This chain connects TRBV2 to TRBJ1-1; perhaps TRBD1 as D (5 bases). This CDR3 is built from 15 residues. V shed 6 bases and J shed 0 bases, with 14 bases lying between them. Germline V gene data show CDR1 as SNHLY and CDR2 as FYNNEI. CDR3 region: CASRRGGGMNTEAFF. CDR3 nucleotides: TGTGCCAGCAGAAGGGGAGGCGGCATGAACACTGAAGCTTTCTTT.

The chain uses TRBV5-6 and TRBJ1-5, with D hard to call. The germline gives CDR1 SGHDT, CDR2 YYEEEE. The CDR3 consists of 12 residues. The V and J ends lost 4 bases and 5 bases respectively, with 7 bases between them. The CDR3 nucleotides are TGTGCCAGCAGCCTGAAAGATCAGCCCCAGCATTTT. Residues: CASSLKDQPQHF.

The chain recombines TRBV5-8 with TRBJ2-7, with D possibly being TRBD1 or TRBD2 (5 bases each). This CDR3 contains 15 residues. With 1 base removed from V and 1 base from J, the gap between germline ends came to 12 bases. Germline CDR1 reads SGHTS; CDR2 reads YDEGEE. CDR3 residues: CASSLNWDGSYEQYF. DNA of the CDR3: TGTGCCAGCAGCTTGAATTGGGACGGATCCTACGAGCAGTACTTC.

The J gene is TRBJ1-4, the V gene TRBV14, with D uncertain. This CDR3 has 15 amino acids. From germline, CDR1 is SGHDN and CDR2 FVKESK. With 4 bases removed from V and 0 bases from J, the gap between germline ends came to 9 bases. In DNA, the CDR3 is TGTGCCAGCAGCCCGATGGGTGCAACTAATGAAAAACTGTTTTTT. It encodes CASSPMGATNEKLFF. Full variable domain (outside the CDR3, taken from reference TRBV14 and TRBJ1-4): EAGVTQFPSHSVIEKGQTVTLRCDPISGHDNLYWYRRVMGKEIKFLLHFVKESKQDESGMPNNRFLAERTGGTYSTLKVQPAELEDSGVYFCASSPMGATNEKLFFGSGTQLSVL.

J is TRBJ1-5 and V is TRBV15; D remains unclear. Trimming shortened V by 3 bases and J by 7 bases, and 10 bases separated the two germline ends. Germline CDR1 LNHNV, CDR2 YYDKDF (reference sequence). The CDR3 spans 13 residues. CDR3 in DNA: TGTGCCACCAGCAGCTGGGGTCGACAGCCCCAGCATTTT. Protein sequence: CATSSWGRQPQHF.

Only one count was recorded for this clone. The rearrangement uses TRBV6-5 and TRBJ2-1; D gene uncertain. The CDR3 extends over 12 amino acids. The germline V gene has CDR1 MNHEY and CDR2 SVGAGI. V was shortened by 6 bases and J by 5 bases, with 8 bases between the two germline ends. CDR3 amino acids: CASRLGDNEQFF. The CDR3 DNA sequence: TGTGCCAGCAGATTAGGCGACAATGAGCAGTTCTTC.

The V call is TRBV18, the J call TRBJ2-5, with D unresolved. The V end lost 4 bases, the J end lost 5 bases, and 11 bases lay between the germline ends. This CDR3 region has 13 residues. The germline CDR1 and CDR2 sequences are KGHSH and LQKENI. In nucleotides, the CDR3 is TGTGCCAGCTCACTGGGTAATCAGGAGACCCAGTACTTC. Protein sequence: CASSLGNQETQYF.

The rearrangement uses TRBV11-3 and TRBJ2-2, with 10 bases identical to TRBD2. The CDR3 extends over 15 amino acids. In germline, CDR1 is SGHNT, CDR2 YENEEA. With 5 bases clipped from V and 4 bases from J, the junction kept 4 bases outside the gene matches. The CDR3 protein is CASSPSGSGTGELFF. CDR3 nucleotides: TGTGCCAGCAGCCCTAGCGGGAGTGGCACCGGGGAGCTGTTTTTT.

The CDR3 loop is CASSQGRSRNSYEQYF. The DNA of the CDR3 is TGCGCCAGCAGCCAAGGGCGGAGCAGAAACTCCTACGAGCAGTACTTC. The chain combines TRBV4-3 with TRBJ2-7; D is undetermined. CDR3 length: 16 amino acids. Looked up from germline, CDR1 is LGHNA and CDR2 is YSLEER. V was cut by 1 base and J by 0 bases, with 13 bases left in between.

The rearrangement uses TRBV28 and TRBJ1-2; TRBD1 aligns across 9 bases. V was pared by 2 bases and J by 7 bases, with 8 bases of the junction left unmatched. CDR1 and CDR2 (germline): MDHEN, SYDVKM. This CDR3 comprises 15 residues. The CDR3 is CASSLLTGGASGYTF. CDR3 bases: TGTGCCAGCAGTTTACTTACAGGGGGCGCTTCTGGCTACACCTTC.

In this sample, this clone turned up once. CDR3 in amino acids: CASTPTGGVAGYGYTF. CDR3 bases: TGTGCCAGCACCCCGACAGGGGGCGTTGCGGGCTATGGCTACACCTTC. This chain joins TRBV28 and TRBJ1-2; 10 nucleotides align to TRBD1. After removal of 7 bases from V and 4 bases from J, the junction contained 12 bases not matched to a gene. Germline CDR1 reads MDHEN; CDR2 reads SYDVKM. The CDR3 consists of 16 residues.

V gene TRBV6-1 combines with J gene TRBJ1-2; D not certain. This CDR3 contains 12 residues. V dropped 6 bases and J dropped 6 bases, with 11 bases sitting between them. The germline gives CDR1 MNHNS, CDR2 SASEGT. In nucleotides, the CDR3 is TGTGCCAGCAGGTCCCCTCCACATGGCTACACCTTC. This sequence encodes CASRSPPHGYTF.

The CDR3 region is CASSRGSGKAAYEQYF. In DNA, the CDR3 is TGTGCCAGCAGCAGGGGGTCGGGGAAAGCGGCCTACGAGCAGTACTTC. The chain combines TRBV5-4 with TRBJ2-7; tentatively, D is TRBD1 (6 bases). This CDR3 has 16 amino acids. Germline V CDR1 and CDR2: SGHNT, YYREEE (reference sequence). Trimming stripped 4 bases from V and 2 bases from J, with 19 bases between.

V and J are TRBV5-5 and TRBJ1-1; TRBD1 agrees at 9 bases. V trimming: 0 bases; J trimming: 5 bases; junction bases outside the gene matches: 5. This CDR3 has 15 residues. The germline gives CDR1 SGHKS, CDR2 YYEKEE (reference sequence). CDR3 sequence (DNA): TGTGCCAGCAGCTTGGCGGGACAGGGTGGGACTGAAGCTTTCTTT. It yields the protein CASSLAGQGGTEAFF.

This chain joins TRBV5-1 and TRBJ1-6; D not certain. Germline V gene sequence: CDR1 SGHRS, CDR2 YFSETQ. The germline V and J ends were trimmed by 2 bases and 8 bases, with 8 bases remaining between them. CDR3 length equals 13 residues. CDR3 residues: CASSLKEDSPLHF. CDR3 bases: TGCGCCAGCAGCTTAAAGGAGGATTCACCCCTCCACTTT. Drawing the rest from reference TRBV5-1 and TRBJ1-6, the complete variable domain is KAGVTQTPRYLIKTRGQQVTLSCSPISGHRSVSWYQQTPGQGLQFLFEYFSETQRNKGNFPGRFSGRQFSNSRSEMNVSTLELGDSALYLCASSLKEDSPLHFGNGTRLTVT.

The V and J genes are TRBV6-5 and TRBJ1-2; D gene unclear. This CDR3 contains 12 residues. V was trimmed by 5 bases and J by 8 bases, leaving 12 bases between them. In germline, CDR1 is MNHEY, CDR2 SVGAGI. CDR3: CASSDPPRGYTF. The CDR3 bases are TGTGCCAGCAGTGACCCTCCTAGGGGCTACACCTTC.

The J gene is TRBJ2-5, the V gene TRBV28; no clear D. Trimming took 5 bases from V and 2 from J, leaving 12 bases between them. CDR3 length: 14 amino acids. Per the germline V gene, CDR1 is MDHEN and CDR2 is SYDVKM. The CDR3 bases are TGTGCCAGCAGTCCCTCTTGGGGACAAGAGACCCAGTACTTC. Translating gives CASSPSWGQETQYF.

V is TRBV5-6 and J is TRBJ2-5; D is unresolved. This CDR3 has 13 residues. Germline V lookup: CDR1 SGHDT, CDR2 YYEEEE. Trimming left V 2 bases short and J 4 bases short, with 9 bases between. The CDR3 bases are TGTGCCAGCAGCTTAACTTACGGAGAGACCCAGTACTTC. Protein: CASSLTYGETQYF.

The V and J genes are TRBV7-2 and TRBJ1-6; TRBD1 matches 7 bases. The V segment lost 5 bases and the J segment 3 bases; nucleotides outside the gene matches: 1. CDR1 is SGHTA and CDR2 is FQGNSA in the germline V gene. This CDR3 region has 14 residues. CDR3 coding DNA: TGTGCCAGCAGCCGACAGGGCTATAATTCACCCCTCCACTTT. This gives the protein CASSRQGYNSPLHF.

The rearrangement joins TRBV5-1 to TRBJ1-2; tentatively, D is TRBD1 (5 bases). The CDR3 runs to 16 residues. V lost 4 bases and J 1 base, leaving 17 bases between the germline ends. Germline CDR1 reads SGHRS; CDR2 reads YFSETQ. The chain's CDR3 is CASSPIVAGFNYGYTF. The CDR3 nucleotides are TGCGCCAGCAGCCCGATTGTGGCAGGGTTTAACTATGGCTACACCTTC.

The V call is TRBV11-2, the J call TRBJ2-1; D perhaps matches TRBD2 (5 bases). Germline CDR1 is SGHAT and CDR2 is FQNNGV. The CDR3 contains 15 residues. V lost 6 bases to trimming and J lost 6 bases, with 18 bases between them. As DNA, the CDR3 is TGTGCCAGCAGTCTGGGCCTAGCTGACCTCAATGAGCAGTTCTTC. The encoded protein is CASSLGLADLNEQFF.

The J gene is TRBJ2-1, the V gene TRBV5-1, with 9 positions matching TRBD2. Germline assignment: CDR1 SGHRS and CDR2 YFSETQ. Germline trimming cut 2 bases from V and 5 bases from J; bases unmatched to any gene: 2. The CDR3 contains 14 residues. CDR3 sequence: CASSFLAGDNEQFF. CDR3 coding DNA: TGCGCCAGCAGCTTTTTAGCGGGGGACAATGAGCAGTTCTTC.